Listed below are T cell receptor beta chains from one sample, sequenced in a study of cytomegalovirus exposure and HLA in healthy donors. Some clones are missing from TCRdb's copy, which holds only in-frame ones; the method was immunoSEQ multiplex PCR. The sample holds roughly 90,000 clones, about 87% seen once. What was sequenced was PBMCs. The receptors were gathered from a man younger than 35 in good health and CMV-seronegative. Each CDR3 is given with its conserved first and last residue. A D gene is named only where the DNA matches it firmly. Only part of the rows carry a size: once, few, many, or a class if the clone is expanded.

-	TRBV5-1	TRBJ2-5	TRBD2	TGCGCCAGCAGCTGGGGACTAGCGGCGGGTAGAGGAGGAGAGACCCAGTACTTC	CASSWGLAAGRGGETQYF
-	TRBV30	TRBJ2-7	-	TGTGCCTGGAGTCTACCGGGACTCCTACCCTACGAGCAGTACTTC	CAWSLPGLLPYEQYF
-	TRBV19	TRBJ2-7	-	TGTGCCAGTAGTATAGAAGGCAGGGGAATCTACGAGCAGTACTTC	CASSIEGRGIYEQYF
-	TRBV27	TRBJ2-7	TRBD1	TGTGCCAGCCGGATACCCGGGACAGGGCGCAACGAGCAGTACTTC	CASRIPGTGRNEQYF
-	TRBV7-9	TRBJ1-1	-	TGTGCCAGCAGCTTAGGAGGGGGAAGGTATGAAGCTTTCTTT	CASSLGGGRYEAFF
-	TRBV5-6	TRBJ2-7	-	TGTGCCAGCAGCTTGATGGGCGGGACTCCCTACGAGCAGTACTTC	CASSLMGGTPYEQYF
-	TRBV7-3	TRBJ2-1	-	TGTGCCAGCAGCTTAATGGTGGGAGAGGGCCATGAGCAGTTCTTC	CASSLMVGEGHEQFF
once	TRBV28	TRBJ2-1	TRBD2	TGTGCCAGCAGTTTAAGTCTAGCGGGAGGGCGGGACAATGAGCAGTTCTTC	CASSLSLAGGRDNEQFF
-	TRBV18	TRBJ1-1	-	TGTGCCAGCTCACCAGGAGGGAACACTGAAGCTTTCTTT	CASSPGGNTEAFF
-	TRBV19	TRBJ1-2	-	TGTGCCAGTAAACTGGGACTATTAAACGACTATGGCTACACCTTC	CASKLGLLNDYGYTF
-	TRBV6-5	TRBJ1-4	-	TGTGCCAGCAGTTCGACAGGATTCGGGAAACTGTTTTTT	CASSSTGFGKLFF
-	TRBV14	TRBJ2-7	TRBD2	TGTGCCAGCAGCCCCGGAAGGGGTAGCGGGACCATCGAGCAGTACTTC	CASSPGRGSGTIEQYF
-	TRBV10-1	TRBJ2-1	-	TGCGCCAGCAGTGAGTCGCGGCAAGGGGCCAATGAGCAGTTCTTC	CASSESRQGANEQFF
-	TRBV5-5	TRBJ2-1	TRBD2	TGTGCCAGCAGTTATGTTTTAGCGGGGAATGAGCAGTTCTTC	CASSYVLAGNEQFF
-	TRBV29-1	TRBJ1-5	-	TGCAGCGTCCGTGAAGGGACTGAGTCTGGCAATCAGCCCCAGCATTTT	CSVREGTESGNQPQHF